The rows below give T cell receptor beta chains drawn from one sample of a study of technical replicates of blood from a few donors. TCRdb's table, derived via immunoSEQ multiplex PCR, lists solely in-frame clones and lacks some. The table lists tens of thousands of clones, just over 95% of them singletons. The specimen sequenced was T cells isolated from PBMCs. The receptor set was obtained from a human donor in good health. Each CDR3 is given with its conserved first and last residue. The order of the fields is clone size, V gene, D gene, J gene, CDR3 protein, CDR3 DNA. D genes are given only for firm matches. Only some rows state a clone size, as once, few, many or a class for expanded clones.

>.|TRBV29-1|.|TRBJ1-1
CSVGGAEAFF
TGCAGCGTCGGCGGGGCTGAAGCTTTCTTT
>.|TRBV18|.|TRBJ1-2
CASSSPGGKGYTF
TGTGCCAGCTCATCACCTGGGGGGAAGGGCTACACCTTC
>once|TRBV6-5|.|TRBJ1-5
CASSYSQGSNQPQHF
TGTGCCAGCAGTTACTCGCAGGGGAGCAATCAGCCCCAGCATTTT
>.|TRBV30|.|TRBJ1-2
CAWSVRQNYGYTF
TGTGCCTGGAGTGTAAGACAGAACTATGGCTACACCTTC
>.|TRBV19|.|TRBJ1-3
CASSAPGLSGNTIYF
TGTGCCAGTAGTGCCCCAGGACTCTCTGGAAACACCATATATTTT
>.|TRBV9|.|TRBJ1-2
CASSANQGLSRYGYTF
TGTGCCAGCAGCGCGAACCAGGGGCTAAGTAGGTATGGCTACACCTTC
>.|TRBV18|.|TRBJ1-1
CASSPPPSEAFF
TGTGCCAGCTCACCACCCCCCTCTGAAGCTTTCTTT
>.|TRBV5-1|TRBD2|TRBJ2-1
CASNPSGNNEQFF
TGCGCCAGCAACCCTAGCGGTAACAATGAGCAGTTCTTC
>.|TRBV5-1|TRBD2|TRBJ2-3
CASSTGLAELWGTDTQYF
TGCGCCAGCAGCACGGGACTAGCGGAGCTCTGGGGCACAGATACGCAGTATTTT
>.|TRBV9|.|TRBJ1-1
CASSPGLNTEAFF
TGTGCCAGCAGCCCGGGGTTGAACACTGAAGCTTTCTTT
>.|TRBV29-1|.|TRBJ1-4
CSAGPGGSLDEKLFF
TGCAGCGCCGGACCGGGGGGGAGTTTAGATGAAAAACTGTTTTTT
>.|TRBV19|.|TRBJ1-1
CASSIRQGLVRTEAFF
TGTGCCAGTAGTATTAGGCAGGGTCTAGTTCGAACTGAAGCTTTCTTT
>.|TRBV9|TRBD1|TRBJ1-2
CASSFTPGTGEGYTF
TGTGCCAGCAGCTTCACTCCCGGGACAGGGGAAGGCTACACCTTC
>.|TRBV6-6|.|TRBJ2-3
CASRLQGSQYF
TGTGCCAGCCGTCTTCAGGGGTCGCAGTATTTT
>once|TRBV5-6|.|TRBJ2-7
CASSITRQPYTYEQYF
TGTGCCAGCAGCATAACCCGACAGCCTTACACCTACGAGCAGTACTTC
>.|TRBV5-8|.|TRBJ1-3
CASSLRGRRGNTIYF
TGTGCCAGCAGCTTGAGGGGCCGCCGTGGGAACACCATATATTTT
>once|TRBV29-1|TRBD1|TRBJ1-1
CSVAVDRGQGFF
TGCAGCGTTGCGGTAGACAGGGGGCAGGGTTTCTTT
>few|TRBV5-1|TRBD2|TRBJ2-3
CASSGSGRPADTQYF
TGCGCCAGCAGTGGTAGCGGGAGACCTGCAGATACGCAGTATTTT
>.|TRBV6-6|TRBD2|TRBJ2-1
CASSRLAGEQFF
TGTGCCAGCAGTCGACTAGCAGGGGAGCAGTTCTTC
>.|TRBV6-6|.|TRBJ1-5
CASSYGTSNQPQHF
TGTGCCAGCAGTTACGGGACAAGCAATCAGCCCCAGCATTTT
>.|TRBV7-6|TRBD2|TRBJ2-7
CASTPGTSGIYEQYF
TGTGCCAGCACCCCGGGGACTAGCGGGATCTACGAGCAGTACTTC
>.|TRBV10-3|.|TRBJ2-2
CAISYRQENGELFF
TGTGCCATCAGTTACAGACAGGAGAACGGGGAGCTGTTTTTT
>.|TRBV6-1|.|TRBJ2-7
CASSHTGIEQYF
TGTGCCAGCAGCCACACCGGGATCGAGCAGTACTTC
>.|TRBV9|.|TRBJ2-3
CASSVVGGGSTDTQYF
TGTGCCAGCAGCGTAGTGGGCGGAGGGAGCACAGATACGCAGTATTTT
>.|TRBV18|TRBD1|TRBJ1-4
CASSPIQGAEEKLFF
TGTGCCAGCTCACCAATACAGGGGGCGGAAGAAAAACTGTTTTTT
>.|TRBV9|TRBD1|TRBJ2-1
CASSVGGTANEQFF
TGTGCCAGCAGCGTAGGGGGGACAGCCAATGAGCAGTTCTTC
>.|TRBV6-1|.|TRBJ1-3
CAGRRSSGNTIYF
TGTGCCGGTCGACGGAGCTCTGGAAACACCATATATTTT
>.|TRBV11-2|.|TRBJ2-7
CASSLVGDSPYEQYF
TGTGCCAGCAGCTTAGTAGGCGACTCTCCCTACGAGCAGTACTTC
>.|TRBV18|TRBD1|TRBJ1-3
CASSRDRDPGNTIYF
TGTGCCAGCTCACGGGACAGGGATCCTGGAAACACCATATATTTT
>.|TRBV12-5|.|TRBJ1-2
CASGLVQTANYGYTF
TGTGCTAGTGGTTTAGTACAGACAGCTAACTATGGCTACACCTTC
>.|TRBV6-1|.|TRBJ2-5
CASTESRGETQYF
TGTGCCAGCACTGAATCTAGAGGGGAGACCCAGTACTTC
>.|TRBV29-1|.|TRBJ1-2
CSAILGGYGYTF
TGCAGCGCCATCTTAGGGGGCTATGGCTACACCTTC
>.|TRBV10-3|.|TRBJ2-7
CASQQGGEQYF
TGTGCCAGCCAACAGGGTGGGGAGCAGTACTTC
>.|TRBV4-1|TRBD2|TRBJ2-1
CASSQPTSGLGGGKFF
TGCGCCAGCAGCCAACCGACTAGCGGACTCGGTGGTGGGAAGTTCTTC
>.|TRBV30|.|TRBJ1-2
CAWSLDVGGYGYTF
TGTGCCTGGAGTTTGGACGTCGGGGGATATGGCTACACCTTC
>.|TRBV29-1|.|TRBJ1-5
CSVGVSGEPNQPQHF
TGCAGCGTTGGTGTGTCGGGGGAACCGAATCAGCCCCAGCATTTT
>.|TRBV30|TRBD1|TRBJ2-7
CAWGDSYYEQYF
TGTGCCTGGGGGGACAGCTACTACGAGCAGTACTTC
>.|TRBV6-6|.|TRBJ2-7
CASSYREQGLEQYF
TGTGCCAGCAGTTACCGAGAGCAGGGGCTCGAGCAGTACTTC
>.|TRBV10-1|TRBD2|TRBJ2-3
CASSEASGGFLRTDTQYF
TGCGCCAGCAGTGAAGCTAGCGGGGGATTCTTGCGGACAGATACGCAGTATTTT
>.|TRBV7-2|TRBD2|TRBJ2-5
CASSLGSLAGTGETQYF
TGTGCCAGCAGCTTAGGTTCTCTAGCGGGAACCGGAGAGACCCAGTACTTC
>.|TRBV28|TRBD2|TRBJ2-7
CASSPSASGSVEQYF
TGTGCCAGCAGCCCCTCGGCTAGCGGGAGTGTCGAGCAGTACTTC
>.|TRBV30|.|TRBJ2-3
CAWSEGGSQYF
TGTGCCTGGAGTGAAGGGGGATCGCAGTATTTT
>.|TRBV5-4|TRBD2|TRBJ2-7
CASSHARTSGRDEQYF
TGTGCCAGCAGCCACGCAAGGACTAGCGGGAGAGATGAGCAGTACTTC
>.|TRBV7-8|TRBD2|TRBJ2-1
CASSQSGLAGENEQFF
TGTGCCAGCAGCCAATCGGGACTAGCGGGAGAGAATGAGCAGTTCTTC
>.|TRBV15|.|TRBJ1-1
CATSRVGGTEAFF
TGTGCCACCAGCAGAGTGGGAGGCACTGAAGCTTTCTTT
>.|TRBV7-3|TRBD2|TRBJ2-7
CASSYGAGTYEQYF
TGTGCCAGCAGCTATGGAGCGGGGACCTACGAGCAGTACTTC
>.|TRBV6-6|TRBD1|TRBJ2-1
CASRNRGNEQFF
TGTGCCAGCAGAAACAGGGGTAATGAGCAGTTCTTC
>once|TRBV6-1|.|TRBJ1-2
CASRGLSGHGYTF
TGTGCCAGCAGGGGACTTTCCGGTCATGGCTACACCTTC
>.|TRBV9|.|TRBJ1-4
CASSVNGGAHDEKLFF
TGTGCCAGCAGCGTAAACGGGGGGGCACACGATGAAAAACTGTTTTTT
>.|TRBV9|TRBD2|TRBJ2-1
CASSAGAPNEQFF
TGTGCCAGTTCAGCGGGAGCCCCCAATGAGCAGTTCTTC
>.|TRBV11-2|TRBD2|TRBJ2-1
CASSFTSGSGGYNEQFF
TGTGCCAGCAGCTTCACTAGCGGGAGTGGGGGCTACAATGAGCAGTTCTTC